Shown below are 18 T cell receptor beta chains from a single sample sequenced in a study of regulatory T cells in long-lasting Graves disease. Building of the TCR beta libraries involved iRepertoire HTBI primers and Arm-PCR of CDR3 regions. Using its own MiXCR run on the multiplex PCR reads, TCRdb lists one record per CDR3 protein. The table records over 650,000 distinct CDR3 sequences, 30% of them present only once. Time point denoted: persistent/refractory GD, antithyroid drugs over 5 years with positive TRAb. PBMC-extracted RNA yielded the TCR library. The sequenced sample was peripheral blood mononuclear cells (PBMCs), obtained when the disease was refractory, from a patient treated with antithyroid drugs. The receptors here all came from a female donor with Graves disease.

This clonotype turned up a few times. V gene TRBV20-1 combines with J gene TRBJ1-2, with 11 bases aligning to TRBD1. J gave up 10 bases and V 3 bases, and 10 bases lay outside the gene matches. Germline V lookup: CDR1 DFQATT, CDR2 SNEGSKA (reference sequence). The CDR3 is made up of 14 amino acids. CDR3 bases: TGCAGTGCTAGCGGGACAGGGGGTATAAGGGACTACACCTTC. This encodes CSASGTGGIRDYTF.

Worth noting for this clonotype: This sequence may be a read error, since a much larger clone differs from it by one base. The CDR3 DNA sequence: TGTGCCAGCAGTGCCCGACCCCCACAGGCGTTCTGGCTGTTTTTT. Its translation: CASSARPPQAFWLFF. The J gene is TRBJ2-2, the V gene TRBV12-3 or TRBV12-4, with D tentatively TRBD1 (5 bases). V lost 5 bases and J lost 13, with 23 bases in between. CDR3 size: 15 residues.

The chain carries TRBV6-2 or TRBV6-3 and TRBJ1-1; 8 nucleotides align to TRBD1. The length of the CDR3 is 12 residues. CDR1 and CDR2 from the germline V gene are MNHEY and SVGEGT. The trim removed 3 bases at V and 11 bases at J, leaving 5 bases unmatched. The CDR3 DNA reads TGTGCCAGCAGTTATCGACAGGGGATGGCTTTCTTT. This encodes CASSYRQGMAFF.

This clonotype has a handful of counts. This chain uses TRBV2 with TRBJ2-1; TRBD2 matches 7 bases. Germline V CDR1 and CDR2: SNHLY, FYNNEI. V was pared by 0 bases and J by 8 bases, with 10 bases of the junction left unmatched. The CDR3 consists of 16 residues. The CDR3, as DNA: TGTGCCAGCAGTGAAGCAGGGAGGGGCGGGGCGGATGAGCAGTTCTTC. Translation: CASSEAGRGGADEQFF.

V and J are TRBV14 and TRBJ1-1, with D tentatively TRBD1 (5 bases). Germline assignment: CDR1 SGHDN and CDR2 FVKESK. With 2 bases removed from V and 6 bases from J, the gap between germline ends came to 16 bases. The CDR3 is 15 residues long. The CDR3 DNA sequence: TGTGCCAGCAGCCAAACCTACAAGGGACGGCCTGAAGCTTTCTTT. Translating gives CASSQTYKGRPEAFF.

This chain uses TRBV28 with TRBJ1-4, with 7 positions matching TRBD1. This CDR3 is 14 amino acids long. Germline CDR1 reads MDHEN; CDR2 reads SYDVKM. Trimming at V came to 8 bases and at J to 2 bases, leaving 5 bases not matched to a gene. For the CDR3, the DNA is TGTGCCAGCTGCGAGGGGGCGACTAATGAAAAACTGTTTTTT. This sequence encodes CASCEGATNEKLFF. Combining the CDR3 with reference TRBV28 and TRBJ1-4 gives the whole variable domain DVKVTQSSRYLVKRTGEKVFLECVQDMDHENMFWYRQDPGLGLRLIYFSYDVKMKEKGDIPEGYSVSREKKERFSLILESASTNQTSMYLCASCEGATNEKLFFGSGTQLSVL.

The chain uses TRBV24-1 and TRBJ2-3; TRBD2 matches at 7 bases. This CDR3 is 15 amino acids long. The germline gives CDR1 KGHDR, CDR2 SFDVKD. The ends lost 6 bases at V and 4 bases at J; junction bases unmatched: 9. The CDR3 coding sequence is TGTGCCACCAGTCCCGGGAGGCTCATCTCAGATACGCAGTATTTT. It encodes CATSPGRLISDTQYF.

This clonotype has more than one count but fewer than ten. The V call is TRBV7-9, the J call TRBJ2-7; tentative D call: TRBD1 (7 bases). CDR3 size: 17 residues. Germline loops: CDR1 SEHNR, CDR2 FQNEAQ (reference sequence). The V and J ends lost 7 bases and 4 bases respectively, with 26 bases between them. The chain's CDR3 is CASTQVTGQGGPYEQYF. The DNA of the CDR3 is TGTGCCAGCACCCAAGTAACCGGCCAGGGGGGACCTTACGAGCAGTACTTC.

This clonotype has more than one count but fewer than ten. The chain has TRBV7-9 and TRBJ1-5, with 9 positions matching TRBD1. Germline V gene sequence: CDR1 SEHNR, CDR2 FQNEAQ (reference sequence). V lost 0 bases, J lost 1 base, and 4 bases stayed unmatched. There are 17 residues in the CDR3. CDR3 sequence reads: CASSLASGQGSNQPQHF. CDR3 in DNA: TGTGCCAGCAGCTTAGCGTCGGGACAGGGAAGCAATCAGCCCCAGCATTTT.

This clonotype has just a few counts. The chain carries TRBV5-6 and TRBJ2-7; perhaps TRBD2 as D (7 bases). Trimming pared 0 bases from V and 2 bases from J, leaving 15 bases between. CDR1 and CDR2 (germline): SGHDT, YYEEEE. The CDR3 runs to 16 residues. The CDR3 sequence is CASSLEAWEGAYEQYF. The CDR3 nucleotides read TGTGCCAGCAGCTTGGAAGCGTGGGAGGGGGCCTACGAGCAGTACTTC.

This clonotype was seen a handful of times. As DNA, the CDR3 is TGTGCCAGCAGTTTACCGGGACAGGGATGGGACGGCTACACCTTC. It is translated as CASSLPGQGWDGYTF. The J gene is TRBJ1-2, the V gene TRBV28; 9 nucleotides line up with TRBD1. The CDR3 is 15 residues long. CDR1 and CDR2 from the germline V gene are MDHEN and SYDVKM. V lost 2 bases to trimming and J lost 8 bases; unmatched junction nucleotides: 9.

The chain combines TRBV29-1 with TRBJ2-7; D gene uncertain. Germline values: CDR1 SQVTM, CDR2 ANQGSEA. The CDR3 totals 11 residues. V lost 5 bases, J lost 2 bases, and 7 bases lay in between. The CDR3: CSVYYTYEQYF. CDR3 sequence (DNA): TGCAGCGTTTACTATACCTACGAGCAGTACTTC.

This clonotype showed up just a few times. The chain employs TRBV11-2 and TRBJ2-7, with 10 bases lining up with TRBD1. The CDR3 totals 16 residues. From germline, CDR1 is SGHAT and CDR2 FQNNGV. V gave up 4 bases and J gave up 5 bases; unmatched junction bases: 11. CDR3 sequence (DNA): TGTGCCAGCAGCTCTCCCAAGGACAGGGGGAATAACGAGCAGTACTTC. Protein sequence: CASSSPKDRGNNEQYF.

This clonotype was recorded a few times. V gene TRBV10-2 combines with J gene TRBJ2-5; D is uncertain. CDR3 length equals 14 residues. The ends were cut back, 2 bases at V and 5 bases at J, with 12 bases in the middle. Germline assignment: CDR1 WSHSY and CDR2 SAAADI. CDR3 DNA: TGCGCCAGCAGTGAGGGGGTGATGGTTGAGACCCAGTACTTC. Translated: CASSEGVMVETQYF.

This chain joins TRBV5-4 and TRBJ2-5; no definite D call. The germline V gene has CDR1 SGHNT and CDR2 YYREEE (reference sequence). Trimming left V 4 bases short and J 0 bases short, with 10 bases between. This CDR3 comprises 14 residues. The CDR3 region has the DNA TGTGCCAGCAGCCCAGCGACCTACCAAGAGACCCAGTACTTC. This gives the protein CASSPATYQETQYF. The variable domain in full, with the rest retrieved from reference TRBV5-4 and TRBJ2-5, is ETGVTQSPTHLIKTRGQQVTLRCSSQSGHNTVSWYQQALGQGPQFIFQYYREEENGRGNFPPRFSGLQFPNYSSELNVNALELDDSALYLCASSPATYQETQYFGPGTRLLVL.

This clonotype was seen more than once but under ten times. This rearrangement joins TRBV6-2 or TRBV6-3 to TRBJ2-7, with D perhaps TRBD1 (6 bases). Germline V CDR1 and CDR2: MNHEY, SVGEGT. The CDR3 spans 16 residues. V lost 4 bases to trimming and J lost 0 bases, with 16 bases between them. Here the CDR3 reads CASSFKTGKGSYEQYF. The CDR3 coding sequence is TGTGCCAGCAGTTTTAAAACAGGGAAGGGCTCCTACGAGCAGTACTTC.

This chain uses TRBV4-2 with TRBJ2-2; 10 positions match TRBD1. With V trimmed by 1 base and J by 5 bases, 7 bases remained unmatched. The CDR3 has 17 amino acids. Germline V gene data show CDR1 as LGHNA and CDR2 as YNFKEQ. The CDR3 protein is CASSQADRGLETGELFF. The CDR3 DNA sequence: TGTGCCAGCAGCCAAGCAGACAGGGGGCTTGAAACCGGGGAGCTGTTTTTT.

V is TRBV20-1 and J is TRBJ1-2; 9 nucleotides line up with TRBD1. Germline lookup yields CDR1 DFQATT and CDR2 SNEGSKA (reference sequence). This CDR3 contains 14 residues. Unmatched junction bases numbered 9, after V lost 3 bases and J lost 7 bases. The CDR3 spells CSAREPQGATGYTF. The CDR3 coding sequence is TGCAGTGCTAGGGAACCACAGGGGGCGACTGGCTACACCTTC.